This T cell receptor beta chain was captured by sequencing in a study of CD8 T cells in Susac syndrome. Looked up from germline, CDR1 is MNHNS and CDR2 is SASEGT. This CDR3 is built from 14 residues. Unmatched junction bases numbered 7, after V lost 11 bases and J lost 5 bases. An amount of RNA that ranged from about 0.45 to 1 ug was reverse transcribed with random hexamers. An immunoSEQ multiplex PCR generated amplified TCR beta CDR3 products spanning 54 Vbeta and 13 Jbeta. TCRdb independently ran MiXCR on the immunoSEQ multiplex PCR reads; one entry per CDR3 protein. The table has about 190,000 distinct CDR3 sequences, about 94% seen once.

The sample was CD4+ T cells from PBMCs. This chain joins TRBV6-1 and TRBJ2-5, with TRBD2 matching 14 bases. The receptor's source is a human donor with Susac syndrome. The CDR3 is CAGRLAGGRETQYF. CDR3 nucleotides: TGTGCCGGTCGACTAGCGGGGGGGCGGGAGACCCAGTACTTC.